These T cell receptor beta chains were read from a single sample in a study of blood T cell repertoires in COVID-19. Here immunoSEQ multiplex PCR was the method, and the copy in TCRdb shows in-frame clones only, minus some. This table holds roughly 320,000 clones, 85% to 95% found once. Sequences were obtained from PBMCs or T cells enriched from blood (not recorded which). These receptors were taken from a woman aged 25 to 39 who had been exposed to COVID-19. Each CDR3 is given with its conserved first and last residue. D genes are given only for firm matches. Where a row states a size, it is once, few, many or the class of an expanded clone; other rows omit it.

CDR3 | DNA | D | size | J | V
CASSEVRSGELFF | TGTGCCAGCAGTGAAGTCCGGTCCGGGGAGCTGTTTTTT | - | - | TRBJ2-2 | TRBV6-1
CASSQGTGVRYSPLHF | TGCGCCAGCAGCCAAGGTACAGGGGTTCGGTATTCACCCCTCCACTTT | TRBD1 | - | TRBJ1-6 | TRBV4-3
CASSQSWGEDSPLHF | TGTGCCAGCAGCCAATCTTGGGGAGAGGATTCACCCCTCCACTTT | - | - | TRBJ1-6 | TRBV3-1/TRBV3-2
CASSPRRRQVNYEQFF | TGTGCCAGCAGCCCCAGAAGGCGACAGGTAAATTATGAGCAGTTCTTC | - | - | TRBJ2-1 | TRBV3-1/TRBV3-2
CASSSGNYGYTF | TGTGCCAGCTCATCAGGAAACTATGGCTACACCTTC | - | - | TRBJ1-2 | TRBV18
CASSWTKRTEAFF | TGTGCCAGCAGCTGGACGAAGCGGACTGAAGCTTTCTTT | - | - | TRBJ1-1 | TRBV11-1
CASSLAGGSNEQFF | TGTGCCAGCAGCTTAGCGGGGGGATCTAATGAGCAGTTCTTC | TRBD2 | - | TRBJ2-1 | TRBV11-2
CASSRRGGEAFF | TGTGCCAGCTCTCGAAGGGGAGGGGAAGCTTTCTTT | - | - | TRBJ1-1 | TRBV6-5
CASSYGDSFASPLHF | TGTGCCAGCAGTTACGGAGACAGTTTTGCTTCACCCCTCCACTTT | - | - | TRBJ1-6 | TRBV6-5
CSASLGAENSPLHF | TGCAGTGCTAGTTTAGGGGCCGAGAATTCACCCCTCCACTTT | - | - | TRBJ1-6 | TRBV20-1
CASSLPAGRETQYF | TGTGCCAGCAGCTTACCAGCGGGGCGCGAGACCCAGTACTTC | TRBD2 | - | TRBJ2-5 | TRBV7-9
CASSLDRLGQPQHF | TGTGCCAGCAGCTTGGACAGGTTGGGGCAGCCCCAGCATTTT | TRBD1 | - | TRBJ1-5 | TRBV7-6
CASSYRGGTEAFF | TGTGCCAGCAGTTACAGGGGCGGCACTGAAGCTTTCTTT | - | - | TRBJ1-1 | TRBV6-2/TRBV6-3
CASSSFGQVEAFF | TGTGCCAGCAGCTCCTTCGGACAGGTTGAAGCTTTCTTT | TRBD1 | - | TRBJ1-1 | TRBV7-2
CASKRQGGFYEQYF | TGTGCCAGCAAGCGACAGGGCGGATTTTACGAGCAGTACTTC | TRBD1 | - | TRBJ2-7 | TRBV27
CAWRRSEAFF | TGTGCCTGGAGACGGTCGGAAGCTTTCTTT | - | - | TRBJ1-1 | TRBV30
CASREEGGYTF | TGTGCCAGCAGGGAGGAGGGTGGCTACACCTTC | - | - | TRBJ1-2 | TRBV2
CASSQGTSGNTIYF | TGTGCCAGCAGCCAGGGGACGTCTGGAAACACCATATATTTT | - | - | TRBJ1-3 | TRBV7-3
CASSQEFGLFF | TGTGCCAGCAGCCAAGAATTCGGACTGTTTTTT | - | - | TRBJ1-4 | TRBV3-1/TRBV3-2
CASSPVGGAYGYTF | TGTGCCAGCAGCCCCGTCGGGGGTGCTTATGGCTACACCTTC | - | - | TRBJ1-2 | TRBV7-9
CASSPVGQGAWYGYTF | TGTGCCAGCAGTCCCGTTGGACAGGGGGCTTGGTATGGCTACACCTTC | TRBD1 | - | TRBJ1-2 | TRBV6-4
CASSSRRANQPQHF | TGTGCCAGCAGTTCGCGCAGGGCAAATCAGCCCCAGCATTTT | - | - | TRBJ1-5 | TRBV6-2/TRBV6-3
CASSWTGGETQYF | TGTGCCAGCAGCTGGACAGGTGGGGAGACCCAGTACTTC | TRBD1 | - | TRBJ2-5 | TRBV11-2
CASSHLAGQETQYF | TGTGCCAGCAGCCACCTAGCTGGTCAAGAGACCCAGTACTTC | - | once | TRBJ2-5 | TRBV3-1/TRBV3-2
CASSQDRVRGNTIYF | TGCGCCAGCAGCCAAGACAGGGTGCGTGGAAACACCATATATTTT | - | few | TRBJ1-3 | TRBV4-1
CASSEFDSTYEQYF | TGTGCCAGCAGTGAATTTGACAGCACCTACGAGCAGTACTTC | - | once | TRBJ2-7 | TRBV2
CASSLATNYGYTF | TGCGCCAGCAGCTTAGCAACTAACTATGGCTACACCTTC | - | - | TRBJ1-2 | TRBV5-1
CASSTAWGVMNTEAFF | TGTGCCAGTAGTACCGCCTGGGGGGTTATGAACACTGAAGCTTTCTTT | - | - | TRBJ1-1 | TRBV19
CASSLTGVNTEAFF | TGTGCCAGCAGCTTGACCGGGGTGAACACTGAAGCTTTCTTT | - | - | TRBJ1-1 | TRBV5-5
CASSLEGGNQPQHF | TGCGCCAGCAGCCTCGAGGGAGGCAATCAGCCCCAGCATTTT | - | - | TRBJ1-5 | TRBV4-1
CASSTRQGNYGYTF | TGTGCCAGCAGTACTCGACAGGGCAACTATGGCTACACCTTC | TRBD1 | - | TRBJ1-2 | TRBV6-5
CASSRYRPNTGELFF | TGCGCCAGCAGCCGGTACAGACCGAACACCGGGGAGCTGTTTTTT | - | - | TRBJ2-2 | TRBV4-1
CASSLGRGSNQPQHF | TGTGCCAGCAGCTTAGGCAGGGGAAGCAATCAGCCCCAGCATTTT | - | - | TRBJ1-5 | TRBV11-1
CASSFAPGTKYAGYTF | TGTGCCAGCAGCTTTGCGCCCGGGACAAAGTATGCTGGCTACACCTTC | - | - | TRBJ1-2 | TRBV14
CASSFMGLEQYF | TGTGCCAGCAGTTTTATGGGGCTGGAGCAGTACTTC | - | - | TRBJ2-7 | TRBV27
CASSQGTARSSYNEQFF | TGCGCCAGCAGCCAAGGGACAGCACGGAGCTCCTACAATGAGCAGTTCTTC | - | - | TRBJ2-1 | TRBV4-3
CATSRGQGVNEKLFF | TGTGCCACCAGCAGAGGACAGGGGGTTAATGAAAAACTGTTTTTT | TRBD1 | - | TRBJ1-4 | TRBV15
CSARSRYF | TGCAGTGCTAGATCGAGGTACTTC | - | once | TRBJ2-7 | TRBV20-1
CASSLGAGGPRREQFF | TGTGCCAGCAGCTTAGGGGCGGGGGGGCCACGAAGGGAGCAGTTCTTC | TRBD2 | once | TRBJ2-1 | TRBV13